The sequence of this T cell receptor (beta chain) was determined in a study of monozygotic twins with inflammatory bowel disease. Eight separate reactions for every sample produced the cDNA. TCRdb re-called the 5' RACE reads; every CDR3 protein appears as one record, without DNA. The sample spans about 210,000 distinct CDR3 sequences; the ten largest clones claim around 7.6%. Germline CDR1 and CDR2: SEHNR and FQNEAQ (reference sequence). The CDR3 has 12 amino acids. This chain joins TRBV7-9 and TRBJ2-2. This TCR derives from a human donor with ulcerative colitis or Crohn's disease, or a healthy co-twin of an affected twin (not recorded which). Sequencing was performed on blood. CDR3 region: CASSLGLRELFF. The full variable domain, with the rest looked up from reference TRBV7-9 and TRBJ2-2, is DTGVSQNPRHKITKRGQNVTFRCDPISEHNRLYWYRQTLGQGPEFLTYFQNEAQLEKSRLLSDRFSAERPKGSFSTLEIQRTEQGDSAMYLCASSLGLRELFFGEGSRLTVL.